This T cell receptor beta chain came from a study of Ad26.COV2.S vaccination and SARS-CoV-2 variants. Looking at the study overall: Donor joined the COV1001 Ad26.COV2.S trial arm. Findings of the study overall: Similar non-spike TCR breadth was observed in recipients of vaccine and of placebo.

About this clone itself: The antigen is unknown.

V lost 0 bases to trimming and J lost 4 bases; unmatched junction nucleotides: 8. This CDR3 region has 16 residues. Germline-derived CDR1 and CDR2 are MNHEY and SVGAGI. Regarding treatment: some 20 received Ad26.COV2.S at low or high dose, single or two shots; 5 received placebo; per-sample allocation not given. Following the first vaccine or placebo injection, samples were taken on day 63. A Boston adult aged 18-55 years was the donor. Measured with immunoSEQ multiplex PCR; TCRdb has only the in-frame clones, and not every one. The table lists around 400,000 clones, around 89% of them singletons. The receptor's source is a person aged 18 to 65 who received the Ad26.COV2.S COVID-19 vaccine or a placebo. The source material was peripheral blood, sampled in a trial of Ad26.COV2.S vaccine versus placebo. V and J are TRBV6-5 and TRBJ1-2; 7 bases map to TRBD1. CDR3 in DNA: TGTGCCAGCAGTTACTCGTATCTAGGGGGCAGCTATGGCTACACCTTC. It codes for CASSYSYLGGSYGYTF.